The 32 T cell receptor beta chains in this list originate from one sample, sequenced in a study of early T cells in non-severe SARS-CoV-2 infection. TCRdb itself ran the 5' RACE reads through MiXCR, one entry per CDR3 protein. The top ten hold roughly 25% of the sample, which has some 41,000 distinct CDR3 sequences, approximately 6.3% seen once. What was sequenced was whole blood. Receptor source: an adult who was a healthcare worker with PCR-confirmed SARS-CoV-2 infection or an uninfected control (not recorded which).

This clonotype was counted ten times or more. The chain recombines TRBV7-2 with TRBJ2-1; the D is unclear. CDR3 length: 16 residues. The germline V gene has CDR1 SGHTA and CDR2 FQGNSA. The germline V and J ends were trimmed by 2 bases and 0 bases, with 11 bases remaining between them. CDR3 bases: TGTGCCAGCAGCTTATCAGTCGGTGGCTCCTACAATGAGCAGTTCTTC. It specifies CASSLSVGGSYNEQFF.

This clonotype was detected many times. The gene calls are TRBV6-1 and TRBJ2-7, with TRBD2 as a possible D gene (5 bases). In germline, CDR1 is MNHNS, CDR2 SASEGT. The V end was cut by 8 bases, the J end by 3 bases, with 11 bases between. This CDR3 has 12 residues. The CDR3 reads CASSWERYEQYF. In DNA form, the CDR3 reads TGTGCCAGCTCTTGGGAGCGCTACGAGCAGTACTTC.

Many counts were recorded for this clonotype. The chain carries TRBV4-3 and TRBJ2-1; the match to TRBD2 covers 10 bases. This CDR3 contains 16 residues. Germline V CDR1 and CDR2: LGHNA, YSLEER. The trim removed 1 base at V and 4 bases at J, leaving 4 bases unmatched. As DNA, the CDR3 is TGCGCCAGCAGCCAAGTCCGGACTAGCGGATACAATGAGCAGTTCTTC. It yields the protein CASSQVRTSGYNEQFF.

This clonotype was seen a handful of times. The CDR3: CASSAYRGLSEQYF. CDR3 in DNA: TGTGCCAGCAGCGCCTACAGGGGGCTGAGTGAGCAGTACTTC. The rearrangement links TRBV11-2 to TRBJ2-7; 9 nucleotides line up with TRBD1. V gave up 5 bases and J gave up 7 bases; unmatched junction bases: 9. The CDR3 covers 14 residues. In germline, CDR1 is SGHAT, CDR2 FQNNGV.

The chain joins TRBV10-3 to TRBJ1-5; D gene unclear. V was clipped by 0 bases and J by 7 bases, with 7 bases between them. Germline V gives CDR1 ENHRY, CDR2 SYGVKD. The CDR3 consists of 13 residues. The CDR3 sequence is CAISESGEQPQHF. CDR3 bases: TGTGCCATCAGTGAGTCGGGAGAGCAGCCCCAGCATTTT.

The sample holds many counts of this clonotype. The V gene is TRBV28, the J gene TRBJ2-7; 11 bases map to TRBD1. The germline CDR1 and CDR2 sequences are MDHEN and SYDVKM. CDR3 length: 18 amino acids. The J segment lost 5 bases and the V segment lost 4 bases, leaving 16 bases of the junction unmatched. The CDR3: CASSSPGTGGRGSDEQYF. Written as DNA, the CDR3 is TGTGCCAGCAGTTCGCCCGGGACAGGGGGTAGAGGATCCGACGAGCAGTACTTC. Together with reference TRBV28 and TRBJ2-7, the CDR3 gives the full variable domain: DVKVTQSSRYLVKRTGEKVFLECVQDMDHENMFWYRQDPGLGLRLIYFSYDVKMKEKGDIPEGYSVSREKKERFSLILESASTNQTSMYLCASSSPGTGGRGSDEQYFGPGTRLTVT.

This clonotype was found many times. The chain employs TRBV4-2 and TRBJ2-7; TRBD2 agrees at 14 bases. Germline CDR1 LGHNA, CDR2 YNFKEQ. The CDR3 consists of 17 residues. V dropped 0 bases and J dropped 3; count of bases not matched to a gene: 4. CDR3 nucleotide sequence: TGTGCCAGCAGCCAAGAAGGGGGACTAGCGGGAGTCTACGAGCAGTACTTC. The encoded protein is CASSQEGGLAGVYEQYF.

The rearrangement uses TRBV20-1 and TRBJ2-5, with 9 bases aligning to TRBD1. The CDR3 has 14 residues. V lost 6 bases to trimming and J lost 5 bases; unmatched junction nucleotides: 10. Looked up from germline, CDR1 is DFQATT and CDR2 is SNEGSKA (reference sequence). The CDR3 region is CSAVRTGVSETQYF. CDR3 coding DNA: TGCAGTGCAGTCCGGACAGGGGTGTCGGAGACCCAGTACTTC.

This clonotype was picked up many times. The chain couples TRBV20-1 to TRBJ2-1, with 15 bases fitting TRBD2. After removal of 6 bases from V and 9 bases from J, the junction contained 9 bases not matched to a gene. This CDR3 spans 15 amino acids. Germline V gene sequence: CDR1 DFQATT, CDR2 SNEGSKA (reference sequence). CDR3 sequence (DNA): TGCAGTGCCCGGACTAGCGGGAGGGGAAGGGGTGAGCAGTTCTTC. Amino acid sequence: CSARTSGRGRGEQFF.

This clonotype was detected ten times or more. V is TRBV11-2 and J is TRBJ2-3, with D unresolved. Trimming stripped 0 bases from V and 2 bases from J, with 9 bases between. The CDR3 has 15 amino acids. Germline V gene sequence: CDR1 SGHAT, CDR2 FQNNGV. CDR3 nucleotide sequence: TGTGCCAGCAGCTTAGAGGGTCTTGACACAGATACGCAGTATTTT. Translating gives CASSLEGLDTDTQYF.

Many counts were recorded for this clonotype. J is TRBJ2-1 and V is TRBV5-1; a weak D match, TRBD2 (6 bases). CDR1 and CDR2 (germline): SGHRS, YFSETQ. The ends were cut back, 6 bases at V and 0 bases at J, with 13 bases in the middle. The CDR3 spans 15 residues. In DNA, the CDR3 is TGCGCCAGCACCCCCCGGACTAACTCCTACAATGAGCAGTTCTTC. Protein product: CASTPRTNSYNEQFF.

The rearrangement links TRBV7-2 to TRBJ2-5; TRBD2 matches 8 bases. Looked up from germline, CDR1 is SGHTA and CDR2 is FQGNSA. The CDR3 extends over 16 amino acids. The V and J ends lost 1 base and 1 base, in that order; junction bases with no gene match: 5. CDR3 sequence (DNA): TGTGCCAGCAGCTTAGGCGCGGCGGGGGGCCAAGAGACCCAGTACTTC. Translation: CASSLGAAGGQETQYF. The full variable domain, its missing parts supplied by reference TRBV7-2 and TRBJ2-5, is GAGVSQSPSNKVTEKGKDVELRCDPISGHTALYWYRQSLGQGLEFLIYFQGNSAPDKSGLPSDRFSAERTGGSVSTLTIQRTQQEDSAVYLCASSLGAAGGQETQYFGPGTRLLVL.

This clonotype was seen ten or more times. The V call is TRBV4-1, the J call TRBJ1-1; possibly TRBD1 for D (6 bases). The CDR3 extends over 15 amino acids. The V gene lost 6 bases and the J gene lost 5 bases, with 19 bases spanning the gap. The germline gives CDR1 MGHRA, CDR2 YSYEKL. CDR3: CASSPTPQGRTEAFF. The CDR3 DNA sequence: TGCGCCAGCAGTCCCACCCCACAGGGCCGGACTGAAGCTTTCTTT.

This sequence joins TRBV2 and TRBJ2-6, with D unresolved. V lost 7 bases and J 0 bases, leaving 10 bases between the germline ends. The germline gives CDR1 SNHLY, CDR2 FYNNEI. The CDR3 covers 15 residues. CDR3 residues: CASNRWFSGANVLTF. CDR3 nucleotide sequence: TGTGCCAGCAACCGCTGGTTCTCTGGGGCCAACGTCCTGACTTTC.

This clonotype was observed many times. The chain is built from TRBV20-1 and TRBJ1-2; a weak D match, TRBD1 (5 bases). Per the germline V gene, CDR1 is DFQATT and CDR2 is SNEGSKA (reference sequence). This CDR3 contains 12 residues. V dropped 4 bases and J dropped 6 bases, with 12 bases sitting between them. CDR3 in DNA: TGCAGTGCTACGGGGGGTCTTGATGGCTACACCTTC. Protein: CSATGGLDGYTF.

This clonotype was picked up many times. The CDR3 here is CASSLVGQGSTDTQYF. CDR3 nucleotide sequence: TGTGCCAGCAGCTTAGTGGGACAGGGAAGCACAGATACGCAGTATTTT. This chain uses TRBV11-2 with TRBJ2-3; 9 nucleotides align to TRBD1. The CDR3 has 16 residues. J was trimmed by 0 bases and V by 1 base; bases with no gene match: 2. Germline V gene lookup returns CDR1 SGHAT and CDR2 FQNNGV.

This clonotype was recorded at least ten times. The chain carries TRBV3-1 and TRBJ2-2; 14 nucleotides align to TRBD2. Germline values: CDR1 LGHDT, CDR2 YNNKEL (reference sequence). V dropped 6 bases and J dropped 4; count of bases not matched to a gene: 7. The length of the CDR3 is 17 residues. For the CDR3, the DNA is TGTGCCAGCAGTCGGACTAGCGGGGGGATACGCACCGGGGAGCTGTTTTTT. Translated: CASSRTSGGIRTGELFF.

This clonotype was picked up a small number of times. The rearrangement joins TRBV28 to TRBJ1-4, with unresolved D. Germline V gene data show CDR1 as MDHEN and CDR2 as SYDVKM. This CDR3 is built from 16 residues. V was pared by 5 bases and J by 1 base, with 14 bases between. The DNA of the CDR3 is TGTGCCAGCAGTACCCCCGGACGGAAAACTAATGAAAAACTGTTTTTT. Translation gives CASSTPGRKTNEKLFF.

Many counts were recorded for this clonotype. The chain uses TRBV10-3 and TRBJ2-3, with 11 bases identical to TRBD2. This CDR3 is built from 14 residues. V was clipped by 6 bases and J by 5 bases; unmatched bases: 4. The germline V gene has CDR1 ENHRY and CDR2 SYGVKD. The DNA for the CDR3 is TGTGCCATCAGACTAGCGGGAGCCAAAGATACGCAGTATTTT. Translation gives CAIRLAGAKDTQYF.

This clonotype was picked up a small number of times. This chain joins TRBV6-2 or TRBV6-3 and TRBJ2-1; perhaps TRBD2 as D (5 bases). Trimming took 7 bases from V and 4 from J, leaving 11 bases between them. Germline assignment: CDR1 MNHEY and CDR2 SVGEGT. The CDR3 spans 13 residues. The CDR3 region has the DNA TGTGCCAGCACCACCGACTATTACAATGAGCAGTTCTTC. Amino acids: CASTTDYYNEQFF.

This clonotype was observed at least ten times. This chain links TRBV4-2 with TRBJ2-1; D call uncertain. With 2 bases removed from V and 6 bases from J, the gap between germline ends came to 8 bases. The CDR3 extends over 13 amino acids. In germline, CDR1 is LGHNA, CDR2 YNFKEQ. The CDR3 DNA follows: TGTGCCAGCAGCCAACCCGGGTCCAATGAGCAGTTCTTC. This codes for CASSQPGSNEQFF.

This clonotype was counted many times. In nucleotides, the CDR3 is TGTGCCAGTAGCCCTGGGTACATTCAGTACTTC. Protein sequence: CASSPGYIQYF. The V and J genes are TRBV19 and TRBJ2-4; D gene uncertain. This CDR3 is built from 11 residues. Germline CDR1 is LNHDA and CDR2 is SQIVND (reference sequence). Trimming pared 6 bases from V and 8 bases from J, leaving 8 bases between.

This clonotype occurred many times. J is TRBJ2-3 and V is TRBV12-3 or TRBV12-4, with D maybe TRBD2 (6 bases). This CDR3 region has 16 residues. V shed 2 bases and J shed 1 base, with 13 bases lying between them. The CDR3 loop reads CASSLREGGGTDTQYF. For the CDR3, the DNA is TGTGCCAGCAGTTTACGTGAGGGAGGCGGCACAGATACGCAGTATTTT.

J is TRBJ2-7 and V is TRBV20-1; 12 nucleotides align to TRBD2. The CDR3 runs 17 residues. Germline trimming cut 4 bases from V and 7 bases from J; bases unmatched to any gene: 17. Germline V gene data show CDR1 as DFQATT and CDR2 as SNEGSKA (reference sequence). The CDR3 sequence is CSATKLGRGLAGNEQYF. In nucleotides, the CDR3 is TGCAGTGCTACTAAACTCGGCAGGGGACTAGCGGGCAATGAGCAGTACTTC.

This clonotype came up a few times. The chain recombines TRBV7-2 with TRBJ2-3, with 10 bases fitting TRBD2. The germline gives CDR1 SGHTA, CDR2 FQGNSA. The junction had 4 bases not matched to a gene; V was cut back by 6 bases and J by 1 base. The CDR3 loop spans 15 amino acids. The CDR3 region has the DNA TGTGCCAGCAGACAACTAGCGGGACGCACAGATACGCAGTATTTT. As protein: CASRQLAGRTDTQYF. Looking up the rest from reference TRBV7-2 and TRBJ2-3 gives the full variable domain: GAGVSQSPSNKVTEKGKDVELRCDPISGHTALYWYRQSLGQGLEFLIYFQGNSAPDKSGLPSDRFSAERTGGSVSTLTIQRTQQEDSAVYLCASRQLAGRTDTQYFGPGTRLTVL.

This clonotype has ten or more counts. The chain carries TRBV10-3 and TRBJ2-4; D gene uncertain. Germline CDR1 reads ENHRY; CDR2 reads SYGVKD. CDR3 length: 15 residues. V was trimmed by 3 bases and J by 0 bases, leaving 9 bases between them. CDR3 amino acids: CAISDTAVAKNIQYF. The CDR3 bases are TGTGCCATCAGTGATACGGCCGTAGCCAAAAACATTCAGTACTTC.

In this sample, this clonotype turned up many times. For the CDR3, the DNA is TGCAGTGCTAGACCAGCGGGGGGCCCTCAAGAGACCCAGTACTTC. Protein sequence: CSARPAGGPQETQYF. The gene calls are TRBV20-1 and TRBJ2-5, with 9 positions matching TRBD2. The J segment lost 2 bases and the V segment lost 2 bases, leaving 6 bases of the junction unmatched. The CDR3 covers 15 residues. Per the germline V gene, CDR1 is DFQATT and CDR2 is SNEGSKA (reference sequence).

This clonotype was observed at least ten times. The rearrangement links TRBV12-3 or TRBV12-4 to TRBJ2-7; D may correspond to TRBD1 or TRBD2 (5 bases each). This CDR3 has 14 residues. V gave up 5 bases and J gave up 0 bases, with 11 bases separating them. The CDR3 reads CASSRDRYSYEQYF. For the CDR3, the DNA is TGTGCCAGCAGTCGGGACCGGTACTCCTACGAGCAGTACTTC.

This clonotype was detected many times. This rearrangement joins TRBV6-2 or TRBV6-3 to TRBJ1-5; no definite D call. CDR1 is MNHEY, CDR2 SVGEGT, per germline. Trimming took 7 bases from V and 5 from J, leaving 9 bases between them. The CDR3 is 12 residues long. Here the CDR3 reads CASTHADQPQHF. Here the CDR3 DNA reads TGTGCCAGCACCCACGCGGATCAGCCCCAGCATTTT.

This clonotype occurred many times. The chain couples TRBV27 to TRBJ2-3; TRBD2 matches at 14 bases. V gave up 8 bases and J gave up 0 bases; unmatched junction bases: 4. CDR3 length equals 16 residues. Germline loops: CDR1 MNHEY, CDR2 SMNVEV (reference sequence). The CDR3 protein is CASGTSGGYSTDTQYF. In nucleotides, the CDR3 is TGTGCCAGCGGGACTAGCGGGGGATATAGCACAGATACGCAGTATTTT.

This clonotype has ten or more counts. The rearrangement joins TRBV7-9 to TRBJ2-1; D is uncertain. Germline V lookup: CDR1 SEHNR, CDR2 FQNEAQ (reference sequence). The CDR3 covers 13 residues. The V gene lost 5 bases and the J gene lost 2 bases, with 7 bases spanning the gap. The CDR3 here is CASSPWTYNEQFF. The CDR3 nucleotides read TGTGCCAGCAGCCCGTGGACCTACAATGAGCAGTTCTTC. Combining the CDR3 with reference TRBV7-9 and TRBJ2-1 gives the whole variable domain DTGVSQNPRHKITKRGQNVTFRCDPISEHNRLYWYRQTLGQGPEFLTYFQNEAQLEKSRLLSDRFSAERPKGSFSTLEIQRTEQGDSAMYLCASSPWTYNEQFFGPGTRLTVL.

This chain connects TRBV2 to TRBJ2-7, with D hard to call. V lost 0 bases and J 3 bases, leaving 3 bases between the germline ends. CDR1 is SNHLY and CDR2 is FYNNEI in the germline V gene. The CDR3 extends over 12 amino acids. In nucleotides, the CDR3 is TGTGCCAGCAGTGAAGCGGGCTACGAGCAGTACTTC. It codes for CASSEAGYEQYF.